The next 2 T cell receptor beta chains were all read from a single sample in a study of blood T cell repertoires in COVID-19. The table came from immunoSEQ multiplex PCR; TCRdb's copy has only in-frame clones and leaves some out. The repertoire consists of hundreds of thousands of clones, with more than 75% occurring once and the leading ten covering around 16%. The material sequenced was PBMCs or T cells enriched from blood (not recorded which). The origin of the receptors is a man aged 18 to 29 who had recovered from COVID-19.

The chain links TRBV11-2 to TRBJ2-6, with 8 bases fitting TRBD1. The CDR3 length is 16 residues. Germline V gene lookup returns CDR1 SGHAT and CDR2 FQNNGV. With 5 bases clipped from V and 3 bases from J, the junction kept 6 bases outside the gene matches. CDR3 region: CASSTQGAGGANVLTF. The CDR3, as DNA: TGTGCCAGCAGCACCCAGGGGGCGGGTGGGGCCAACGTCCTGACTTTC.

This rearrangement joins TRBV6-5 to TRBJ2-7, with TRBD1 identical over 7 bases. Looked up from germline, CDR1 is MNHEY and CDR2 is SVGAGI. The CDR3 sequence is 12 residues long. Trimming took 8 bases from V and 1 from J; bases not matched to a gene: 2. This CDR3 is CASGQDSYEQYF. CDR3 in DNA: TGTGCCAGCGGACAGGATTCCTACGAGCAGTACTTC.